Listed below are T cell receptor beta chains from one sample, sequenced in a study of cytomegalovirus exposure and HLA in healthy donors. Only in-frame clones appear in the TCRdb table, and some are missing; sequencing was by immunoSEQ multiplex PCR. The sample includes 110,000 or so clones, 83% of them seen just once. The sequenced material came from PBMCs. The origin of the receptors is a man aged 18 to 35 in good health and CMV-seronegative. Each CDR3 is given without its conserved first and last residue. The order of the fields is J gene, clone size, V gene, CDR3 protein. Clone size is shown for a subset of rows, as once, few, many or a class of expanded clone.

j_call: TRBJ2-2; clone_size: NA; v_call: TRBV5-6; cdr3_aa: ASSLGQGTGELF
j_call: TRBJ2-7; clone_size: NA; v_call: TRBV2; cdr3_aa: ASSSTSGRNEQY
j_call: TRBJ2-2; clone_size: NA; v_call: TRBV25-1; cdr3_aa: ASRLRGTGELF
j_call: TRBJ2-7; clone_size: few; v_call: TRBV4-1; cdr3_aa: ASSQGTGTYEQY
j_call: TRBJ2-1; clone_size: NA; v_call: TRBV11-2; cdr3_aa: ASSLGGGQF
j_call: TRBJ2-5; clone_size: NA; v_call: TRBV19; cdr3_aa: ASSTYGGGREMKQY
j_call: TRBJ2-2; clone_size: NA; v_call: TRBV27; cdr3_aa: ASSPAQGPNTGELF
j_call: TRBJ1-4; clone_size: once; v_call: TRBV9; cdr3_aa: ASSAGGVEKLF
j_call: TRBJ2-1; clone_size: NA; v_call: TRBV4-3; cdr3_aa: ASSLGLPGDEQF
j_call: TRBJ1-5; clone_size: once; v_call: TRBV4-3; cdr3_aa: ASSQDGQSNQPQH
j_call: TRBJ2-5; clone_size: NA; v_call: TRBV5-1; cdr3_aa: ASNSGQFKETQY
j_call: TRBJ2-2; clone_size: NA; v_call: TRBV2; cdr3_aa: ASSLQGPANTGELF
j_call: TRBJ1-1; clone_size: NA; v_call: TRBV2; cdr3_aa: ASSRQGSNTEAF
j_call: TRBJ2-7; clone_size: NA; v_call: TRBV7-8; cdr3_aa: ASSLNRGREQY
j_call: TRBJ2-1; clone_size: NA; v_call: TRBV7-9; cdr3_aa: SSRRATNEQF
j_call: TRBJ1-5; clone_size: NA; v_call: TRBV2; cdr3_aa: ASRGTGGQPYSNQPQH
j_call: TRBJ1-1; clone_size: NA; v_call: TRBV4-3; cdr3_aa: ASSQVDRGNTEAF
j_call: TRBJ2-7; clone_size: NA; v_call: TRBV12-5; cdr3_aa: ASGLGHRSYEQY
j_call: TRBJ2-7; clone_size: NA; v_call: TRBV6-1; cdr3_aa: ASLTGLEQY
j_call: TRBJ2-7; clone_size: NA; v_call: TRBV9; cdr3_aa: ASSVGTGGPHEQY
j_call: TRBJ1-4; clone_size: few; v_call: TRBV4-2; cdr3_aa: ASSPYGTGSMETSEKLF
j_call: TRBJ2-3; clone_size: NA; v_call: TRBV9; cdr3_aa: ASSVEASGRTDTQY
j_call: TRBJ1-4; clone_size: NA; v_call: TRBV5-6; cdr3_aa: ASSAPGQGNLGEEKLF
j_call: TRBJ2-5; clone_size: NA; v_call: TRBV28; cdr3_aa: ATERGGPGETQY
j_call: TRBJ2-7; clone_size: once; v_call: TRBV7-6; cdr3_aa: ASSSSAVRGREQY
j_call: TRBJ2-1; clone_size: NA; v_call: TRBV4-1; cdr3_aa: ASSLAQGYNEQF
j_call: TRBJ2-5; clone_size: once; v_call: TRBV7-9; cdr3_aa: ASSHPLGLAGGPRETQY
j_call: NA; clone_size: NA; v_call: TRBV6-5; cdr3_aa: ASSSRDGRAYEQY
j_call: TRBJ2-5; clone_size: once; v_call: TRBV19; cdr3_aa: ASSIDYREGWETQY
j_call: TRBJ2-7; clone_size: NA; v_call: TRBV19; cdr3_aa: ASSIALLRTPSEQY
j_call: TRBJ2-4; clone_size: NA; v_call: TRBV5-4; cdr3_aa: ASSWGGRAAAKNIQY
j_call: TRBJ2-6; clone_size: NA; v_call: TRBV30; cdr3_aa: AWSVVQRSGANVLT
j_call: TRBJ1-1; clone_size: NA; v_call: TRBV11-2; cdr3_aa: ASSAQDRRLTEAF
j_call: TRBJ1-2; clone_size: NA; v_call: TRBV4-1; cdr3_aa: ASSHHDSDYGYT
j_call: TRBJ2-7; clone_size: NA; v_call: TRBV4-3; cdr3_aa: ASSQENRDTYEQY
j_call: TRBJ1-2; clone_size: NA; v_call: TRBV10-3; cdr3_aa: AIRRQGSSNYGYT
j_call: TRBJ2-1; clone_size: NA; v_call: TRBV6-6; cdr3_aa: ASSLVRENEQF
j_call: TRBJ2-7; clone_size: NA; v_call: TRBV6-5; cdr3_aa: ASSTGTVKTYEQY
j_call: TRBJ1-2; clone_size: few; v_call: TRBV5-6; cdr3_aa: ASSSRTPNYGYT
j_call: TRBJ2-1; clone_size: NA; v_call: TRBV10-2; cdr3_aa: ASTQREGGVDEQF
j_call: TRBJ2-1; clone_size: NA; v_call: TRBV29-1; cdr3_aa: SVRLAGASYNEQF
j_call: TRBJ1-2; clone_size: NA; v_call: TRBV7-8; cdr3_aa: ASSLAQNYGYT
j_call: TRBJ2-4; clone_size: NA; v_call: TRBV6-5; cdr3_aa: ATRAGGDIQY
j_call: TRBJ2-7; clone_size: NA; v_call: TRBV5-8; cdr3_aa: ASSFVEFGTGRHYEQY
j_call: TRBJ2-3; clone_size: NA; v_call: TRBV6-1; cdr3_aa: ASSEVASGRSSTDTQY
j_call: TRBJ2-2; clone_size: once; v_call: TRBV11-2; cdr3_aa: ASSLDQRAGAITGELF